This T cell receptor beta chain was sequenced for a study of T cells in localized non-small cell lung cancer. Whole-study results and caveats: Highest T cell clonality was seen in uninvolved adjacent lung, surpassing that measured in tumor. Median detection of top 100 tumor clones in adjacent lung was 57 clones.

Using immunoSEQ multiplex PCR, the repertoire was profiled, and TCRdb retains in-frame clones only, with some absent. Here the sample spans about 41,000 clones, around nine tenths being singletons. Details on this clone: What it binds is not known.

In germline, CDR1 is SGHDT, CDR2 YYEEEE. The CDR3 length is 14 residues. V gave up 3 bases and J gave up 0 bases, with 4 bases separating them. V usage is TRBV5-6 and J usage is TRBJ2-6, with D unresolved. The receptor was derived from a female donor over 55 with stage I squamous cell lung carcinoma. The sequences come from peripheral blood, collected before any cancer treatment. In DNA, the CDR3 is TGTGCCAGCAGCTCTAACTCTGGGGCCAACGTCCTGACTTTC. This encodes CASSSNSGANVLTF.